The next 13 T cell receptor beta chains were all read from a single sample in a study of blood T cell repertoires in COVID-19. Measured with immunoSEQ multiplex PCR; TCRdb has only the in-frame clones, and not every one. Among fewer than 350,000 clones, approximately 80% were seen once, and the ten largest hold over 3.5%. Sequencing used peripheral blood. The receptor set was obtained from a woman between 45 and 65 years old with active or convalescent COVID-19.

This CDR3 reads CASSTAGTPKREQYF. The CDR3 DNA reads TGTGCCAGTAGTACCGCCGGGACACCCAAGAGGGAGCAGTACTTC. J is TRBJ2-7 and V is TRBV19; D is perhaps TRBD1 (6 bases). Trimming took off 4 bases at V and 7 bases at J, with 20 bases between the two ends. This CDR3 is 15 amino acids long. Germline assignment: CDR1 LNHDA and CDR2 SQIVND (reference sequence).

The V gene is TRBV28, the J gene TRBJ1-5; no clear D. CDR3 size: 15 residues. Looked up from germline, CDR1 is MDHEN and CDR2 is SYDVKM. Trimming pared 5 bases from V and 8 bases from J, leaving 19 bases between. The CDR3 coding sequence is TGTGCCAGCAGTAACCAGGAAGCCGGAATCGAGCCCCAGCATTTT. Protein: CASSNQEAGIEPQHF.

The chain joins TRBV6-5 to TRBJ1-6; TRBD1 aligns across 7 bases. Germline V gene lookup returns CDR1 MNHEY and CDR2 SVGAGI. CDR3 length equals 15 residues. J was trimmed by 7 bases and V by 5 bases; bases with no gene match: 8. CDR3 sequence: CASSRETRGNSPLHF. The CDR3 DNA is TGTGCCAGCAGTAGAGAGACCAGGGGGAATTCACCCCTCCACTTT.

The V gene is TRBV19, the J gene TRBJ1-2, with 7 bases that match TRBD1. After removal of 5 bases from V and 4 bases from J, the junction contained 7 bases not matched to a gene. The CDR3 contains 14 residues. Germline CDR1 LNHDA, CDR2 SQIVND (reference sequence). CDR3 sequence (DNA): TGTGCCAGTAGTGGCGACAGGGAACTCTATGGCTACACCTTC. This codes for CASSGDRELYGYTF.

The gene calls are TRBV3-1 (or the pseudogene TRBV3-2) and TRBJ2-5; TRBD1 agrees at 8 bases. The CDR3 totals 15 residues. V lost 0 bases and J lost 4; bases outside the gene matches: 4. The germline V gene has CDR1 LGHDT and CDR2 YNNKEL (reference sequence). The DNA of the CDR3 is TGTGCCAGCAGCCAAGACAGGGGGCTATCAGAGACCCAGTACTTC. Protein product: CASSQDRGLSETQYF.

This clone was found once. This CDR3 reads CASSFVSLFPGQNTGELFF. CDR3 coding DNA: TGTGCCAGCAGCTTCGTCTCCCTTTTCCCGGGACAGAACACCGGGGAGCTGTTTTTT. This chain links TRBV7-3 with TRBJ2-2, with a weak D call TRBD1 (6 bases). Per germline, CDR1 SGHTA and CDR2 FQGTGA. The CDR3 consists of 19 residues. V was trimmed by 3 bases and J by 1 base, leaving 21 bases between them.

V usage is TRBV7-9 and J usage is TRBJ1-4; 7 bases fit TRBD1. V trimming: 3 bases; J trimming: 8 bases; junction bases outside the gene matches: 6. The CDR3 runs to 14 residues. Germline loops: CDR1 SEHNR, CDR2 FQNEAQ (reference sequence). CDR3: CASSFGGGREKLFF. The CDR3 region has the DNA TGTGCCAGCAGCTTCGGAGGGGGCAGGGAAAAACTGTTTTTT.

This chain connects TRBV7-9 to TRBJ1-4, with TRBD1 matching over 9 bases. The V gene's germline CDR1 is SEHNR and CDR2 FQNEAQ (reference sequence). V lost 5 bases and J lost 4; bases outside the gene matches: 11. This CDR3 spans 17 amino acids. The CDR3 DNA reads as TGTGCCAGCAGCGTTGGCGGGGTGGGACAGGGTAATGAAAAACTGTTTTTT. Residues: CASSVGGVGQGNEKLFF.

This clone was seen a single time. The rearrangement joins TRBV24-1 to TRBJ2-5; D is perhaps TRBD1 (5 bases). Looked up from germline, CDR1 is KGHDR and CDR2 is SFDVKD. CDR3 length: 12 residues. V lost 4 bases and J lost 9, with 11 bases in between. In DNA form, the CDR3 reads TGTGCCACCAGTGACTCCCTCAGGGCCCAGTACTTC. It codes for CATSDSLRAQYF.

This CDR3 reads CASSLAHHRGLGPQETQYF. Here the CDR3 DNA reads TGTGCCAGCAGTTTAGCCCACCACAGGGGCCTGGGCCCCCAAGAGACCCAGTACTTC. The chain uses TRBV28 and TRBJ2-5; 7 nucleotides align to TRBD1. The CDR3 is 19 residues long. V shed 2 bases and J 1 base; nucleotides not matched to a gene: 16. Germline CDR1 and CDR2: MDHEN and SYDVKM.

This clone was counted a few times. The rearrangement joins TRBV2 to TRBJ1-1, with a weak D call TRBD1 (5 bases). Germline CDR1 reads SNHLY; CDR2 reads FYNNEI. The CDR3 sequence is 13 residues long. V lost 3 bases to trimming and J lost 3 bases, with 8 bases between them. The CDR3 sequence: CASSDGGDTEAFF. DNA of the CDR3: TGTGCCAGCAGTGATGGAGGGGACACTGAAGCTTTCTTT.

This clone has a handful of counts. The chain employs TRBV15 and TRBJ2-2, with TRBD2 matching over 10 bases. The CDR3 contains 22 residues. The ends lost 3 bases at V and 5 bases at J; junction bases unmatched: 24. CDR1 is LNHNV, CDR2 YYDKDF, per germline (reference sequence). CDR3 coding DNA: TGTGCCACCAGCAGCCTAAAAAAAGACTTCCTAGATATAGCGGGAGGAACCGGGGAGCTGTTTTTT. It is translated as CATSSLKKDFLDIAGGTGELFF.

V gene TRBV14 combines with J gene TRBJ2-2; no firm D call. V was shortened by 0 bases and J by 0 bases, with 11 bases between the two germline ends. The CDR3 is 17 residues long. The V gene's germline CDR1 is SGHDN and CDR2 FVKESK. The CDR3 region is CASSQEVFSANTGELFF. CDR3 bases: TGTGCCAGCAGCCAAGAAGTATTCAGCGCGAACACCGGGGAGCTGTTTTTT.